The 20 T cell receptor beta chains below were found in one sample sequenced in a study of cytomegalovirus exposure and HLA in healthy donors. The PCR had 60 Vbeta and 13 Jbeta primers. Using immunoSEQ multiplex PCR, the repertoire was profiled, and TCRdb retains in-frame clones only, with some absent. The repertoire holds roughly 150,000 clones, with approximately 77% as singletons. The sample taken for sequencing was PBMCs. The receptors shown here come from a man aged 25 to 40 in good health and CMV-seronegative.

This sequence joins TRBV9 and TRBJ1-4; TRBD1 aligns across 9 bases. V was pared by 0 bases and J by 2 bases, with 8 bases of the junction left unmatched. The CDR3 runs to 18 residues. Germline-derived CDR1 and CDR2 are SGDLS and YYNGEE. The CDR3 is CASSVAPGTGFTNEKLFF. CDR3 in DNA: TGTGCCAGCAGCGTAGCCCCCGGGACAGGGTTTACTAATGAAAAACTGTTTTTT.

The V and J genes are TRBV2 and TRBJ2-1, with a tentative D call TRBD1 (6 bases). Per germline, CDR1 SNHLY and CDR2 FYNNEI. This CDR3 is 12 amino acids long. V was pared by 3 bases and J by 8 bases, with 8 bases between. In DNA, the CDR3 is TGTGCCAGCAGTGACAGGGGCGATGAGCAGTTCTTC. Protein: CASSDRGDEQFF.

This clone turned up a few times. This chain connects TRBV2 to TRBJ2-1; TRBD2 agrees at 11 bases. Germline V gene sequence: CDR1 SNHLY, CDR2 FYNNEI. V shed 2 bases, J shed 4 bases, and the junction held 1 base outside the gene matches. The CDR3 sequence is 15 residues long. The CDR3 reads CASSELAGGYNEQFF. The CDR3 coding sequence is TGTGCCAGCAGTGAACTAGCGGGAGGTTACAATGAGCAGTTCTTC.

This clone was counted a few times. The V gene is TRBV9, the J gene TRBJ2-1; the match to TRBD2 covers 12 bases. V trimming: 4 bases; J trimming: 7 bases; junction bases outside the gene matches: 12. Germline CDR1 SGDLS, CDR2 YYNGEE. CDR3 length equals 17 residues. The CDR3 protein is CASSSIPASGRGNEQFF. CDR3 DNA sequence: TGTGCCAGCAGCTCCATCCCTGCTAGCGGGAGGGGTAATGAGCAGTTCTTC.

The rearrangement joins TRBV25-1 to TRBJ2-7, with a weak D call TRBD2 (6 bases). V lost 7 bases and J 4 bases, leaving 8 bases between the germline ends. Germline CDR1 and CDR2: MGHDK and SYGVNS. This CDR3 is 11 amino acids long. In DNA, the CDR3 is TGTGCCAGCACGGCGGGGTACGAGCAGTACTTC. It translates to CASTAGYEQYF.

For the CDR3, the DNA is TGTGCCAGCAGTTACTCGGCTAGCGGGAGTAGCTACGAGCAGTACTTC. This codes for CASSYSASGSSYEQYF. V is TRBV6-5 and J is TRBJ2-5; 10 bases align to TRBD2. The J call is uncertain, as TRBJ2-7 better fits the DNA end. Germline CDR1 is MNHEY and CDR2 is SVGAGI. The CDR3 contains 16 residues.

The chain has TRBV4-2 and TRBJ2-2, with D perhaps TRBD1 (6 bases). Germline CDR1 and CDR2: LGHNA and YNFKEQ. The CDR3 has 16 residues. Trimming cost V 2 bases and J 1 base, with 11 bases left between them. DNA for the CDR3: TGTGCCAGCAGCCAACAGCTGGGACAGAACACCGGGGAGCTGTTTTTT. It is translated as CASSQQLGQNTGELFF.

The DNA of the CDR3 is TGTGCCAGCAGCAGTGTAGCGGGAAGCTACGAGCAGTACTTC. Translating it yields CASSSVAGSYEQYF. The J gene is TRBJ2-7, the V gene TRBV11-2, with 8 bases fitting TRBD2. CDR1 is SGHAT and CDR2 is FQNNGV in the germline V gene. With 5 bases clipped from V and 3 bases from J, the junction kept 6 bases outside the gene matches. The CDR3 extends over 14 amino acids.

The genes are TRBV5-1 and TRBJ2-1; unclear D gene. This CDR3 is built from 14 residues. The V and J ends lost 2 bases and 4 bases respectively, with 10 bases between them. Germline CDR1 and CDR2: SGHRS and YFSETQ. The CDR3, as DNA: TGCGCCAGCAGCTTTCGTCTAGAGTACAATGAGCAGTTCTTC. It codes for CASSFRLEYNEQFF.

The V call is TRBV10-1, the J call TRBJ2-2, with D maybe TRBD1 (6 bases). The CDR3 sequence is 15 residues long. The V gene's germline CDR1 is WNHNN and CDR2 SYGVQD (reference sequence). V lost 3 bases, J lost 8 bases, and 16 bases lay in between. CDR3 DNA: TGCGCCAGCAGTGATACGAGAGGGGGAGCGGGGGAGCTGTTTTTT. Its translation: CASSDTRGGAGELFF.

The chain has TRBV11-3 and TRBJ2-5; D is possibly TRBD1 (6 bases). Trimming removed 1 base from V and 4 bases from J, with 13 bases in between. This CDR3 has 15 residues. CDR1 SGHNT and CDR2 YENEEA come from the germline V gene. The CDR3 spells CASSLATGRTETQYF. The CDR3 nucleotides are TGTGCCAGCAGCTTAGCGACAGGAAGGACAGAGACCCAGTACTTC. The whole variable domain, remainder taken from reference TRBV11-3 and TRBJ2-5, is EAGVVQSPRYKIIEKKQPVAFWCNPISGHNTLYWYLQNLGQGPELLIRYENEEAVDDSQLPKDRFSAERLKGVDSTLKIQPAELGDSAVYLCASSLATGRTETQYFGPGTRLLVL.

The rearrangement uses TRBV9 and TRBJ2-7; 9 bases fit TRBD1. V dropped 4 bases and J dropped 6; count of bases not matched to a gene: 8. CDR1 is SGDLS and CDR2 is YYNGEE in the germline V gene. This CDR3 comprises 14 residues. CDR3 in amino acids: CASSPGQGIIEQYF. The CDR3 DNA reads TGTGCCAGCAGCCCGGGACAGGGCATTATCGAGCAGTACTTC.

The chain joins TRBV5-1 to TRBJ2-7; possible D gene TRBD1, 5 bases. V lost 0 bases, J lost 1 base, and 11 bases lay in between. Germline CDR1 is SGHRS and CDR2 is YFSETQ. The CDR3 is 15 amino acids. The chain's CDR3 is CASSLESAGSYEQYF. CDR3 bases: TGCGCCAGCAGCTTGGAATCGGCAGGGTCCTACGAGCAGTACTTC.

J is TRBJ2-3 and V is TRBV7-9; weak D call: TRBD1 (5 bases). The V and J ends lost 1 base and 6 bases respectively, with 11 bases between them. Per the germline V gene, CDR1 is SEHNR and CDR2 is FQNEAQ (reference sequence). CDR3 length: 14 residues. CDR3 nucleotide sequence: TGTGCCAGCAGCTTAGACAGGATAAGGGATACGCAGTATTTT. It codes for CASSLDRIRDTQYF.

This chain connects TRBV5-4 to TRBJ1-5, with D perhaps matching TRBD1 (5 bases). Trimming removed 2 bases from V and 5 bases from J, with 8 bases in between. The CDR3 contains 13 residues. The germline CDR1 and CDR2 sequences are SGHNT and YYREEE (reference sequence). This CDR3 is CASSFGGDQPQHF. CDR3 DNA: TGTGCCAGCAGCTTCGGGGGGGATCAGCCCCAGCATTTT.

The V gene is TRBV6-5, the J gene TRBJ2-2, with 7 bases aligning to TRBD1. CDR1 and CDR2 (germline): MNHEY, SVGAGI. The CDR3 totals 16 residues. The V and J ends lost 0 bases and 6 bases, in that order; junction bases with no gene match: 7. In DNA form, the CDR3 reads TGTGCCAGCAGTTACTCGGGACAGCGAAACTCCGGGGAGCTGTTTTTT. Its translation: CASSYSGQRNSGELFF.

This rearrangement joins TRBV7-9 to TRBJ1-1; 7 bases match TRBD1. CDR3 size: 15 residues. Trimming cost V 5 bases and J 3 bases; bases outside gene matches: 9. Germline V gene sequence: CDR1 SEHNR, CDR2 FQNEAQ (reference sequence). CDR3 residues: CASSLRTGGDTEAFF. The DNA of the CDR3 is TGTGCCAGCAGCCTAAGGACAGGCGGGGACACTGAAGCTTTCTTT. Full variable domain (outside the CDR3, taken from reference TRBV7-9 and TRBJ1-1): DTGVSQNPRHKITKRGQNVTFRCDPISEHNRLYWYRQTLGQGPEFLTYFQNEAQLEKSRLLSDRFSAERPKGSFSTLEIQRTEQGDSAMYLCASSLRTGGDTEAFFGQGTRLTVV.

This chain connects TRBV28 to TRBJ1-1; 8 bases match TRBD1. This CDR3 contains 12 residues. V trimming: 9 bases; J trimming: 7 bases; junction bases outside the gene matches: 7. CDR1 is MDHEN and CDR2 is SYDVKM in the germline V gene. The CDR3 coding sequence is TGTGCCAGTAATGCACAGGGGGGTGAAGCTTTCTTT. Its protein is CASNAQGGEAFF.

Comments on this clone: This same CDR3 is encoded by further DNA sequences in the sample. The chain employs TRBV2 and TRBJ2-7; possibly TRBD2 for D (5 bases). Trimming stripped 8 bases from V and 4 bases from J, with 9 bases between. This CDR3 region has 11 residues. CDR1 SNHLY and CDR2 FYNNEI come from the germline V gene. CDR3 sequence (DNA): TGTGCCAGCTCAGGAGGTTACGAGCAGTACTTC. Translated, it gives CASSGGYEQYF.

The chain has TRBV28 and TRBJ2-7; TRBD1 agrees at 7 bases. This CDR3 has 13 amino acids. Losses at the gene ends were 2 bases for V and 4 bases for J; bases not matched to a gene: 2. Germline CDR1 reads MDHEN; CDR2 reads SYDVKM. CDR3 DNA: TGTGCCAGCAGTTTAGAGGGGGCGTACGAGCAGTACTTC. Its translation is CASSLEGAYEQYF.